This T cell receptor (beta chain) was retrieved from a study of T cells in tuberculosis. The V gene's germline CDR1 is SGHRS and CDR2 YFSETQ. J lost 8 bases, V lost 0 bases, and 9 bases had no gene match. There are 17 residues in the CDR3. The repertoire was sequenced with immunoSEQ multiplex PCR; TCRdb's copy has only in-frame clones and lacks some. This table holds 30,000 or so clones, just under 97% found once. The TCR sequence derives from a donor between 10 and 35 years old with latent tuberculosis or without tuberculosis infection. The chain couples TRBV5-1 to TRBJ2-1, with TRBD2 identical over 12 bases. The specimen sequenced was PBMCs. The CDR3 here is CASSLGFLAGGPDEQFF. Written as DNA, the CDR3 is TGCGCCAGCAGCTTGGGTTTCCTAGCGGGGGGGCCGGATGAGCAGTTCTTC.